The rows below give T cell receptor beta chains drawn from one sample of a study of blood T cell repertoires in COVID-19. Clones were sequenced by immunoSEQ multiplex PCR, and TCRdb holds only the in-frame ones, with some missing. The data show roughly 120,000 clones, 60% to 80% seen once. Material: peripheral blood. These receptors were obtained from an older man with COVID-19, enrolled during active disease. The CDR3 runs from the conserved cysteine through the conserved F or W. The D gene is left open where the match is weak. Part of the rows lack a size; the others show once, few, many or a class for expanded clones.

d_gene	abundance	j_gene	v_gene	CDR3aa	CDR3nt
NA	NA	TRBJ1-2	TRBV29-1	CSVASLEGIYGYTF	TGCAGCGTGGCCTCACTGGAGGGGATCTATGGCTACACCTTC
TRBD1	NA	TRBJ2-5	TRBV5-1	CASSLSQGAEYGETQYF	TGCGCCAGCAGCTTGTCCCAGGGGGCAGAGTATGGAGAGACCCAGTACTTC
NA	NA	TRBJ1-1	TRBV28	CASSLVTRNTEAFF	TGTGCCAGCAGTTTGGTAACAAGGAACACTGAAGCTTTCTTT
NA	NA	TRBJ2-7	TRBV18	CASTLGGFGNEQYF	TGTGCCAGCACCCTCGGGGGTTTTGGGAACGAGCAGTACTTC
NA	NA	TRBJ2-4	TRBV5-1	CASSLGQGRDIQYF	TGCGCCAGCAGCTTGGGGCAGGGGAGGGACATTCAGTACTTC
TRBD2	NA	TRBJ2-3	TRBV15	CATSRDYGRGTDTQYF	TGTGCCACCAGCAGAGATTACGGGAGGGGCACAGATACGCAGTATTTT
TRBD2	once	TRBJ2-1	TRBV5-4	CASSLDGRGYNEQFF	TGTGCCAGCAGCTTGGACGGGAGGGGGTACAATGAGCAGTTCTTC
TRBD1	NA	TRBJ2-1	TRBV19	CASSVQGGNYNEQFF	TGTGCCAGTAGTGTACAGGGGGGAAACTACAATGAGCAGTTCTTC
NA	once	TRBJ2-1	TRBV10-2	CASSVGGGNEQFF	TGCGCCAGCAGTGTAGGGGGAGGGAATGAGCAGTTCTTC
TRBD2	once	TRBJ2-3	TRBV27	CASSFSGRTDTQYF	TGTGCCAGCAGTTTTAGCGGGCGCACAGATACGCAGTATTTT
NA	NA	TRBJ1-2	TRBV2	CASSDRAGKVAGYTF	TGTGCCAGCAGTGACAGGGCGGGGAAAGTGGCTGGCTACACCTTC
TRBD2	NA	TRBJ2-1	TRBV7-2	CASSLRGREGLDEQFF	TGTGCCAGCAGCTTAAGGGGGCGGGAGGGCCTCGATGAGCAGTTCTTC
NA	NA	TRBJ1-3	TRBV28	CASGGGGDRGNTIYF	TGTGCCAGCGGAGGGGGGGGTGACAGGGGAAACACCATATATTTT
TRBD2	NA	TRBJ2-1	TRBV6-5	CASSYVGLASHEQFF	TGTGCCAGCAGTTACGTCGGACTAGCCTCCCATGAGCAGTTCTTC
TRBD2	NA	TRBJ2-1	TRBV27	CAGLPSGRAYNEQFF	TGTGCCGGTCTACCCAGCGGGAGGGCCTACAATGAGCAGTTCTTC
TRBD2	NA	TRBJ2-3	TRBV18	CASSPPMGGGDTQYF	TGTGCCAGCTCACCACCGATGGGCGGGGGAGATACGCAGTATTTT
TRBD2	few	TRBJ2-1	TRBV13	CASSPRGGAWNEQFF	TGTGCCAGCAGCCCCCGGGGGGGGGCGTGGAATGAGCAGTTCTTC
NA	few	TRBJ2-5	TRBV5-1	CASRKAMAVVETQYF	TGCGCCAGCAGAAAAGCGATGGCGGTTGTAGAGACCCAGTACTTC
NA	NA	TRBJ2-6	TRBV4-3	CASSQGYSGANVLTF	TGCGCCAGCAGCCAGGGCTATTCTGGGGCCAACGTCCTGACTTTC
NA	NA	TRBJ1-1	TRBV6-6	CASSIMNTEAFF	TGTGCCAGCAGTATTATGAACACTGAAGCTTTCTTT
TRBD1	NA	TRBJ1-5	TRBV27	CASSLSRGQSNQPQHF	TGTGCCAGCAGTTTATCTCGGGGACAGAGCAATCAGCCCCAGCATTTT
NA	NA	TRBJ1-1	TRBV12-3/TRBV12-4	CASSPTGFTEAFF	TGTGCCAGCAGTCCTACAGGGTTCACTGAAGCTTTCTTT
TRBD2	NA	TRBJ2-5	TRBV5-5	CASSMGVLAGPPILQETQYF	TGTGCCAGCAGCATGGGGGTCCTAGCGGGCCCACCAATCCTTCAAGAGACCCAGTACTTC
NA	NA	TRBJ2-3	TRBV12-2	CASRLRDRGRSDTQYF	TGTGCAAGTCGCTTAAGAGACAGGGGGCGCTCAGATACGCAGTATTTT
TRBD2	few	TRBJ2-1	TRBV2	CASNRGGSNEQFF	TGTGCCAGCAATCGGGGAGGGTCCAATGAGCAGTTCTTC
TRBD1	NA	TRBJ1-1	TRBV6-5	CASRLRQGLNTEAFF	TGTGCCAGCAGGCTCCGACAGGGCTTGAACACTGAAGCTTTCTTT
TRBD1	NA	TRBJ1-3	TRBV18	CASSGTGNSGNTIYF	TGTGCCAGCTCCGGGACAGGGAACTCTGGAAACACCATATATTTT
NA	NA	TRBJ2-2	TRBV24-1	CATSDPSGELFF	TGTGCCACCAGTGATCCCAGCGGGGAGCTGTTTTTT
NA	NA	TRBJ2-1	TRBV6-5	CASSPEYNEQFF	TGTGCCAGCAGTCCCGAGTACAATGAGCAGTTCTTC
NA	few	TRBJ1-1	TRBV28	CASSLRVAEAFF	TGTGCCAGCAGTTTACGCGTCGCTGAAGCTTTCTTT
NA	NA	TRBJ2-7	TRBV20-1	CSADYNEQYF	TGCAGTGCCGACTACAACGAGCAGTACTTC
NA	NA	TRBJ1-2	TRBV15	CATSRGETGGGYGYTF	TGTGCCACCAGCAGAGGAGAGACAGGCGGCGGCTATGGCTACACCTTC
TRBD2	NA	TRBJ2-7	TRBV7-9	CASSLGGSGGRDEQYF	TGTGCCAGCAGCTTAGGAGGGTCGGGAGGCAGGGACGAGCAGTACTTC
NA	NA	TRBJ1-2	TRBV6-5	CASSSYQGSYGYTF	TGTGCCAGCAGTTCATATCAGGGGTCCTATGGCTACACCTTC
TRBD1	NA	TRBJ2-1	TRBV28	CASSPLDRAGVVEYNEQFF	TGTGCCAGCAGCCCTCTCGACAGGGCTGGGGTAGTGGAATACAATGAGCAGTTCTTC
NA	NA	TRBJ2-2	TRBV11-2	CASSLEGGGGTGELFF	TGTGCCAGCAGCTTAGAGGGCGGAGGAGGCACCGGGGAGCTGTTTTTT
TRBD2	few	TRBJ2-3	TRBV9	CARGGGTDTQYF	TGTGCCCGCGGGGGGGGGACAGATACGCAGTATTTT
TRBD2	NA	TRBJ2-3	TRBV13	CASSPGTSGSSTEGDTQYF	TGTGCCAGCAGCCCCGGGACTAGCGGGAGTAGCACCGAGGGAGATACGCAGTATTTT
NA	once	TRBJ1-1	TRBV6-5	CASTGYGTEAFF	TGTGCCAGCACAGGGTACGGCACTGAAGCTTTCTTT
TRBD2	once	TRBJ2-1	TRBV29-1	CSVVSGMVGNEQFF	TGCAGCGTTGTTAGCGGGATGGTAGGCAATGAGCAGTTCTTC
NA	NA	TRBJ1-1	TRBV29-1	CSVRKQENTEAFF	TGCAGCGTTAGAAAACAGGAAAACACTGAAGCTTTCTTT
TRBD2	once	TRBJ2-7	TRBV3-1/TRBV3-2	CASSQAMRTSGRRSYEQYF	TGTGCCAGCAGCCAAGCGATGAGGACTAGCGGGAGACGCTCCTACGAGCAGTACTTC
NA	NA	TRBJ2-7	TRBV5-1	CASSLAAGNNEQYF	TGCGCCAGCAGCTTGGCCGCAGGGAATAACGAGCAGTACTTC
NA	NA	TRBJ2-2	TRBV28	CASSLIGGGNTGELFF	TGTGCCAGCAGTTTAATTGGGGGAGGGAACACCGGGGAGCTGTTTTTT
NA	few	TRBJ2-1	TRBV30	CAWSPGLYTDNEQFF	TGTGCCTGGAGTCCCGGTCTCTATACGGACAATGAGCAGTTCTTC
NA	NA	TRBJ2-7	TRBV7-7	CASSIREGSYEQYF	TGTGCTAGCAGCATCCGGGAAGGTTCTTACGAGCAGTACTTC
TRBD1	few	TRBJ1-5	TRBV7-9	CASSPWTGLNQPQHF	TGTGCCAGCAGCCCATGGACAGGTCTTAATCAGCCCCAGCATTTT
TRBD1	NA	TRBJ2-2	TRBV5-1	CASSLHQGANTGELFF	TGCGCCAGCAGCCTACATCAGGGGGCGAACACCGGGGAGCTGTTTTTT
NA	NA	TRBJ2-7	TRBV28	CASSLTTSRSYEQYF	TGTGCCAGCAGTTTGACTACTAGCCGGTCCTACGAGCAGTACTTC
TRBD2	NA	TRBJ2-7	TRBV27	CASSLGTSGGEQYF	TGTGCCAGCAGCCTCGGGACTAGCGGAGGGGAGCAGTACTTC
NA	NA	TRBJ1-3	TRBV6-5	CASSYSSGFGNTIYF	TGTGCCAGCAGTTACTCCTCGGGTTTTGGAAACACCATATATTTT
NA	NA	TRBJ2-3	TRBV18	CASSPPSTGGTDTQYF	TGTGCCAGCTCACCACCGTCAACCGGGGGTACAGATACGCAGTATTTT
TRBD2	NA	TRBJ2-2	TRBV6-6	CASSSLAGGTGELFF	TGTGCCAGCAGTAGCCTAGCGGGAGGTACCGGGGAGCTGTTTTTT
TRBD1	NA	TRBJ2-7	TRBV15	CATSRDRDRWASYEQYF	TGTGCCACCAGCAGAGATCGGGACAGGTGGGCTTCCTACGAGCAGTACTTC
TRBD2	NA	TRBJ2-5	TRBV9	CASSPSGRAFQETQYF	TGTGCCAGCAGCCCCAGCGGGAGGGCCTTCCAAGAGACCCAGTACTTC
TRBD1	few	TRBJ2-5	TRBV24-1	CATSETRTGGGETQYF	TGTGCCACCAGTGAAACACGGACAGGGGGCGGCGAGACCCAGTACTTC
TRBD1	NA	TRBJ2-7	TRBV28	CASFSGGESYEQYF	TGTGCCAGCTTTTCAGGGGGTGAGTCCTACGAGCAGTACTTC
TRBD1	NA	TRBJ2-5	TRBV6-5	CASRTRDRGQETQYF	TGTGCCAGCAGAACCCGGGACAGGGGTCAAGAGACCCAGTACTTC
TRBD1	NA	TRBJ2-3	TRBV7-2	CASTIRDRGARSTDTQYF	TGTGCCAGCACCATCCGGGACAGGGGCGCCAGAAGCACAGATACGCAGTATTTT